This TCR beta chain is from a study of blood T cells in healthy people across ages. Using a J-beta primer mix together with a sample-barcoded 5' primer, a second PCR was run for roughly 7 to 12 cycles. From each sample, at least 2.5 million paired-end reads containing CDR3 were obtained. TCRdb processed the 5' RACE reads anew with MiXCR; each CDR3 protein has one entry. Of about 1,400,000 distinct CDR3 sequences in the sample, around 39% are singletons; the top ten hold 7.9%. Study-level points and caveats: Researchers report that TCR beta diversity correlated strongly with naive T cell percentage. The long-lived group displayed more naive CD4+ cells, plus higher diversity, than the aged donors did.

Note on this clonotype: Its specificity is not known. Germline and junction disagree at one end, which may indicate a read error.

Sample: blood. The receptor comes from a woman between 18 and 29 years old in good health.

The CDR3 coding sequence is TGTGCCAGCAGCCAAGAGTGGCTAGCGACAGATATGCAGTATTTT. It codes for CASSQEWLATDMQYF. This chain joins TRBV4-2 and TRBJ2-3; D perhaps matches TRBD2 (6 bases). This CDR3 spans 15 amino acids. The germline V gene has CDR1 LGHNA and CDR2 YNFKEQ.